The 20 T cell receptor beta chains below come from one sample, sequenced in a study of cytomegalovirus exposure and HLA in healthy donors. It was with 60 Vbeta and 13 Jbeta primers that the PCR ran. Here immunoSEQ multiplex PCR was the method, and the copy in TCRdb shows in-frame clones only, minus some. The table lists roughly 230,000 clones, just under 80% of them singletons. Sequencing was carried out using PBMCs. Every receptor here comes from a boy younger than 18 in good health and CMV-seronegative.

This clone came up a few times. The chain carries TRBV30 and TRBJ1-4; 7 bases match TRBD1. CDR1 GTSNPN and CDR2 SVGIG come from the germline V gene (reference sequence). V trimming: 3 bases; J trimming: 7 bases; junction bases outside the gene matches: 8. The CDR3 sequence is 14 residues long. This chain's CDR3 is CAWRPRDRPEKLFF. In DNA form, the CDR3 reads TGTGCCTGGAGACCTCGGGACAGACCTGAAAAACTGTTTTTT.

The chain has TRBV19 and TRBJ2-1; 15 nucleotides agree with TRBD2. Germline V gene lookup returns CDR1 LNHDA and CDR2 SQIVND (reference sequence). This CDR3 comprises 20 residues. Unmatched junction bases numbered 14, after V lost 1 base and J lost 7 bases. CDR3 region: CASSIVRTSGRAGIRNEQFF. CDR3 sequence (DNA): TGTGCCAGTAGTATAGTCAGGACTAGCGGGAGGGCCGGAATACGAAATGAGCAGTTCTTC.

The chain uses TRBV15 and TRBJ2-7, with 7 nucleotides matching TRBD1. The V gene's germline CDR1 is LNHNV and CDR2 YYDKDF (reference sequence). V was pared by 2 bases and J by 0 bases, with 4 bases of the junction left unmatched. The CDR3 totals 15 residues. CDR3 nucleotide sequence: TGTGCCACCAGCAGACAAAGGACAGGCTCCTACGAGCAGTACTTC. Translating gives CATSRQRTGSYEQYF. The full variable domain, completed using reference TRBV15 and TRBJ2-7, is DAMVIQNPRYQVTQFGKPVTLSCSQTLNHNVMYWYQQKSSQAPKLLFHYYDKDFNNEADTPDNFQSRRPNTSFCFLDIRSPGLGDTAMYLCATSRQRTGSYEQYFGPGTRLTVT.

The V call is TRBV28, the J call TRBJ2-5, with 11 bases aligning to TRBD2. Germline trimming cut 2 bases from V and 5 bases from J; bases unmatched to any gene: 10. The CDR3 covers 17 residues. Germline CDR1 is MDHEN and CDR2 is SYDVKM. CDR3 coding DNA: TGTGCCAGCAGTTTACTTAATAGCGGGGGGGCCGAGGAGACCCAGTACTTC. This sequence encodes CASSLLNSGGAEETQYF. Filled out from reference TRBV28 and TRBJ2-5, the complete variable domain reads DVKVTQSSRYLVKRTGEKVFLECVQDMDHENMFWYRQDPGLGLRLIYFSYDVKMKEKGDIPEGYSVSREKKERFSLILESASTNQTSMYLCASSLLNSGGAEETQYFGPGTRLLVL.

This chain links TRBV5-4 with TRBJ1-2; D not certain. The CDR3 covers 13 residues. The V gene lost 1 base and the J gene lost 4 bases, with 8 bases spanning the gap. CDR1 is SGHNT, CDR2 YYREEE, per germline (reference sequence). This chain's CDR3 is CASSLFQSYGYTF. The CDR3 bases are TGTGCCAGCAGCTTGTTCCAATCCTATGGCTACACCTTC.

V gene TRBV2 combines with J gene TRBJ2-5; D perhaps matches TRBD1 (6 bases). Trimming cost V 0 bases and J 9 bases, with 17 bases left between them. CDR3 length: 15 residues. Germline V lookup: CDR1 SNHLY, CDR2 FYNNEI. This CDR3 reads CASSEARTAAGAQYF. The CDR3 DNA reads as TGTGCCAGCAGTGAAGCAAGGACAGCAGCTGGGGCCCAGTACTTC.

V is TRBV10-2 and J is TRBJ2-5; a weak D match, TRBD2 (6 bases). From germline, CDR1 is WSHSY and CDR2 SAAADI. The length of the CDR3 is 13 residues. Trimming took 5 bases from V and 6 from J, leaving 13 bases between them. DNA for the CDR3: TGCGCCAGCAGTCCTGGGGGACTGCAGACCCAGTACTTC. Its translation: CASSPGGLQTQYF.

This chain links TRBV5-1 with TRBJ2-3, with 8 nucleotides matching TRBD2. V lost 4 bases to trimming and J lost 1 base; unmatched junction nucleotides: 8. CDR1 SGHRS and CDR2 YFSETQ come from the germline V gene. There are 16 residues in the CDR3. The CDR3 coding sequence is TGCGCCAGCAGCGATCCCCTAGCGGGCCGCACAGATACGCAGTATTTT. This encodes CASSDPLAGRTDTQYF.

This clone was detected a few times. The gene calls are TRBV5-4 and TRBJ1-4, with D possibly matching TRBD1 (5 bases). V was pared by 4 bases and J by 0 bases, with 10 bases between. The germline gives CDR1 SGHNT, CDR2 YYREEE (reference sequence). This CDR3 region has 15 residues. Here the CDR3 reads CASSPGGTTNEKLFF. Here the CDR3 DNA reads TGTGCCAGCAGCCCTGGGGGGACAACTAATGAAAAACTGTTTTTT. Variable domain in full (rest from reference TRBV5-4 and TRBJ1-4): ETGVTQSPTHLIKTRGQQVTLRCSSQSGHNTVSWYQQALGQGPQFIFQYYREEENGRGNFPPRFSGLQFPNYSSELNVNALELDDSALYLCASSPGGTTNEKLFFGSGTQLSVL.

The rearrangement uses TRBV30 and TRBJ1-4; 8 bases agree with TRBD1. Losses at the gene ends were 6 bases for V and 11 bases for J; bases not matched to a gene: 2. The CDR3 has 10 amino acids. CDR1 and CDR2 from the germline V gene are GTSNPN and SVGIG (reference sequence). The CDR3 loop is CACDRGKLFF. In nucleotides, the CDR3 is TGTGCCTGTGACAGGGGTAAACTGTTTTTT.

This chain connects TRBV18 to TRBJ2-1, with 11 bases matching TRBD1. Per germline, CDR1 KGHSH and CDR2 LQKENI. The V and J ends lost 6 bases and 7 bases, in that order; junction bases with no gene match: 8. CDR3 length equals 15 residues. DNA for the CDR3: TGTGCCAGCTCGCCGGACAGGGGGCGGTTGAATGAGCAGTTCTTC. This encodes CASSPDRGRLNEQFF.

The J gene is TRBJ1-1, the V gene TRBV11-3, with D perhaps TRBD1 (5 bases). The CDR3 spans 15 residues. Trimming cost V 1 base and J 7 bases, with 16 bases left between them. The germline V gene has CDR1 SGHNT and CDR2 YENEEA. The chain's CDR3 is CASSLVAAGQGEAFF. CDR3 coding DNA: TGTGCCAGCAGCTTAGTGGCGGCGGGGCAGGGTGAAGCTTTCTTT.

For this clone: An end of the junction does not agree with germline; a read error may underlie this. V is TRBV7-9 and J is TRBJ1-1, with 11 bases that match TRBD1. This CDR3 is built from 17 residues. Germline V gene sequence: CDR1 SEHNR, CDR2 FQNEAQ (reference sequence). The CDR3 here is CSSSKHWGTGGNTEAFF. The CDR3 nucleotides read TGTTCCAGCAGCAAACACTGGGGGACAGGGGGGAACACTGAAGCTTTCTTT.

This clone was found once. The J gene is TRBJ2-7, the V gene TRBV6-1; D is possibly TRBD1 (5 bases). Looked up from germline, CDR1 is MNHNS and CDR2 is SASEGT. This CDR3 has 13 residues. V shed 6 bases and J shed 12 bases, with 21 bases lying between them. The CDR3 spells CASRDLRQPRGYF. The CDR3 bases are TGTGCCAGCAGGGACCTCAGACAGCCGAGAGGGTACTTC.

The DNA for the CDR3 is TGTGCCAGCAGTGCGACAGGGACTAATTCACCCCTCCACTTT. This codes for CASSATGTNSPLHF. This rearrangement joins TRBV6-6 to TRBJ1-6, with 7 positions matching TRBD1. Germline trimming cut 5 bases from V and 6 bases from J; bases unmatched to any gene: 4. From germline, CDR1 is MNHNY and CDR2 SVGAGI (reference sequence). The CDR3 runs to 14 residues.

A word on this clone: Distinct nucleotide sequences in the sample also encode this CDR3. V and J are TRBV30 and TRBJ2-2; TRBD2 is a possible D gene (5 bases). This CDR3 is 12 amino acids long. CDR1 and CDR2 (germline): GTSNPN, SVGIG (reference sequence). V lost 4 bases, J lost 5 bases, and 8 bases lay in between. The CDR3 reads CAWTRGTGELFF. In nucleotides, the CDR3 is TGTGCCTGGACCCGAGGGACCGGGGAGCTGTTTTTT. Full variable domain (rest looked up from reference TRBV30 and TRBJ2-2): SQTIHQWPATLVQPVGSPLSLECTVEGTSNPNLYWYRQAAGRGLQLLFYSVGIGQISSEVPQNLSASRPQDRQFILSSKKLLLSDSGFYLCAWTRGTGELFFGEGSRLTVL.

The chain recombines TRBV2 with TRBJ2-7; TRBD2 aligns across 7 bases. The V gene's germline CDR1 is SNHLY and CDR2 FYNNEI. CDR3 size: 14 residues. The ends lost 3 bases at V and 7 bases at J; junction bases unmatched: 9. CDR3 protein: CASSEQRGPREQYF. The CDR3 DNA sequence: TGTGCCAGCAGTGAGCAGCGGGGCCCCCGGGAGCAGTACTTC.

The genes are TRBV11-3 and TRBJ1-2, with D possibly TRBD1 on 6 matching bases. The CDR3 sequence is 14 residues long. Germline CDR1 and CDR2: SGHNT and YENEEA. Trimming took 5 bases from V and 2 from J, leaving 12 bases between them. CDR3 coding DNA: TGTGCCAGCAGCCTACTGGGACAAAACTATGGCTACACCTTC. Amino acid sequence: CASSLLGQNYGYTF.

This clone was observed a single time. The chain has TRBV19 and TRBJ1-5; a possible D gene is TRBD1 (6 bases). The CDR3 sequence is 15 residues long. CDR1 is LNHDA, CDR2 SQIVND, per germline (reference sequence). Trimming took off 3 bases at V and 1 base at J, with 10 bases between the two ends. For the CDR3, the DNA is TGTGCCAGTAGTATGGTGGGGACAAGCAATCAGCCCCAGCATTTT. Translated: CASSMVGTSNQPQHF.

Only a few counts were recorded for this clone. The rearrangement joins TRBV5-1 to TRBJ1-2; D is uncertain. Germline loops: CDR1 SGHRS, CDR2 YFSETQ. This CDR3 comprises 14 residues. Trimming left V 4 bases short and J 6 bases short, with 16 bases between. The CDR3 loop reads CASSDGSSSNGYTF. In DNA form, the CDR3 reads TGCGCCAGCAGCGACGGGTCCTCCTCGAATGGCTACACCTTC.